Shown below are 10 T cell receptor beta chains from a single sample sequenced in a study of CD4 and CD8 cells across lung adenocarcinoma regions. Via MiXCR, TCRdb re-called the PCR reads, giving one row per CDR3 protein. The sample yields about 16,000 distinct CDR3 sequences, roughly 50% seen once. Sequencing input: CD8+ T cells from the center of a lung tumor. These receptors were collected from a female donor with lung adenocarcinoma. The CD4 and CD8 labels of this study may be unreliable.

The J gene is TRBJ1-2, the V gene TRBV6-2 or TRBV6-3; maybe TRBD1 (5 bases). CDR1 and CDR2 (germline): MNHEY, SVGEGT. The CDR3 contains 16 residues. V was cut by 7 bases and J by 4 bases, with 22 bases left in between. The CDR3 region is CASTPMGQGRIYGYTF. Written as DNA, the CDR3 is TGTGCCAGCACTCCAATGGGTCAGGGAAGGATCTATGGCTACACCTTC.

V gene TRBV27 combines with J gene TRBJ2-5, with 11 bases lining up with TRBD1. Germline CDR1 and CDR2: MNHEY and SMNVEV (reference sequence). V lost 7 bases and J lost 7; bases outside the gene matches: 8. The CDR3 loop spans 14 amino acids. CDR3 sequence (DNA): TGTGCCAGCACGGGGGGGACAGGGGGAGGGACCCAGTACTTC. Protein product: CASTGGTGGGTQYF.

Comments on this clonotype: At one of its ends the junction is not consistent with the germline gene, which may arise from a read error. The V gene is TRBV6-1, the J gene TRBJ2-3; D is perhaps TRBD1 or TRBD2 (5 bases each). The CDR3 has 14 residues. Looked up from germline, CDR1 is MNHNS and CDR2 is SASEGT. The DNA of the CDR3 is TGTGGCAGCCCGGGGATAGGGGCCAAAGATACGCAGTATTTC. It codes for CGSPGIGAKDTQYF.

This chain uses TRBV6-1 with TRBJ2-5; 9 positions match TRBD2. The junction had 2 bases not matched to a gene; V was cut back by 3 bases and J by 0 bases. The CDR3 totals 15 residues. Germline V CDR1 and CDR2: MNHNS, SASEGT. The CDR3 region has the DNA TGTGCCAGCAGTGAGGTAGCGGGGGACCAAGAGACCCAGTACTTC. Translating it yields CASSEVAGDQETQYF.

This rearrangement joins TRBV6-1 to TRBJ2-7; 7 nucleotides agree with TRBD1. This CDR3 region has 16 residues. The V segment lost 5 bases and the J segment 9 bases; nucleotides outside the gene matches: 19. Germline V gene data show CDR1 as MNHNS and CDR2 as SASEGT. The CDR3 bases are TGTGCCAGCAGTCCTAGGGGGCTGCCAGCCAAAGACACGCAGTACTTC. This codes for CASSPRGLPAKDTQYF.

The V and J genes are TRBV6-1 and TRBJ2-5, with D possibly called TRBD1 or TRBD2 (5 bases each). Germline V gene data show CDR1 as MNHNS and CDR2 as SASEGT. The V gene lost 3 bases and the J gene lost 11 bases, with 28 bases spanning the gap. CDR3 length: 17 residues. The CDR3 protein is CASSERAGTSEPDTQYF. CDR3 in DNA: TGTGCCAGCAGTGAGAGGGCCGGGACCAGCGAGCCAGATACGCAGTACTTC.

This clonotype was recorded only once. V gene TRBV6-1 combines with J gene TRBJ2-5; D possibly corresponds to TRBD2 (5 bases). The DNA matches TRBJ2-7 better at its end, which makes the J call doubtful. The length of the CDR3 is 13 residues. Germline CDR1 reads MNHNS; CDR2 reads SASEGT. CDR3 nucleotide sequence: TGTGCCAGCACCACCACCGAGGGTTACGAGCAGTACTTC. This translates into CASTTTEGYEQYF.

In the case of this clonotype: At one boundary the junction diverges from the germline segment, which might be a read error. V is TRBV6-1 and J is TRBJ2-1; 7 bases agree with TRBD2. The end of the DNA fits TRBJ2-5 better, so the J call may be wrong. In germline, CDR1 is MNHNS, CDR2 SASEGT. This CDR3 is 14 amino acids long. The CDR3: CASSGGGDQEIQYF. The CDR3 bases are TGTGCGAGCAGTGGGGGAGGGGACCAAGAGATCCAGTACTTC.

V usage is TRBV10-2 and J usage is TRBJ2-5; a weak D match, TRBD2 (5 bases). V lost 0 bases and J 5 bases, leaving 13 bases between the germline ends. The CDR3 runs 15 residues. CDR1 is WSHSY and CDR2 is SAAADI in the germline V gene. The chain's CDR3 is CASSESERVLETQYF. The CDR3 nucleotides read TGCGCCAGCAGTGAGTCCGAGAGGGTTCTGGAGACCCAGTACTTC.

Details on this clonotype: One end of the junction does not line up with germline, which may come from a read error. The gene calls are TRBV6-1 and TRBJ2-5; 8 bases map to TRBD2. Germline loops: CDR1 MNHNS, CDR2 SASEGT. The CDR3 extends over 14 amino acids. DNA for the CDR3: TGTGCGGGCAGCTCGGGGGGGGACCCAGAGACCCAGTATTTC. The encoded protein is CAGSSGGDPETQYF.